This TCR beta chain is drawn from a study of CD8 T cells in Susac syndrome. With random hexamers, 0.5 to 1 ug RNA was reverse transcribed. TCRdb analysed the immunoSEQ multiplex PCR reads with MiXCR anew, one entry per CDR3 protein. The sample lists about 300,000 distinct CDR3 sequences, 65% to 90% occurring once. The CDR3 totals 14 residues. Trimming cost V 5 bases and J 4 bases, with 15 bases left between them. Per the germline V gene, CDR1 is MNHEY and CDR2 is SMNVEV (reference sequence). Sample: CD8+ T cells from PBMCs. This sequence joins TRBV27 and TRBJ2-7; tentative D call: TRBD1 (5 bases). The clonotype originates from a human donor with multiple sclerosis. As DNA, the CDR3 is TGTGCCAGCAGTCTGACAGCCCAGTATTACGAGCAGTACTTC. Protein product: CASSLTAQYYEQYF.